Presented here are 8 T cell receptor beta chains from one specimen sequenced in a study of PD-1 blockade in classical Hodgkin lymphoma. Every patient had relapsed following autologous stem cell transplantation, and cohorts differed in brentuximab vedotin exposure. Measured with immunoSEQ multiplex PCR; TCRdb has only the in-frame clones, and not every one. The data show 25,000 to 30,000 clones, with roughly 71% seen just once and over 25% held by the top ten. This specimen consisted of peripheral blood mononuclear cells (PBMCs), obtained before the second cycle of nivolumab. Receptors originate from a human donor with classical Hodgkin lymphoma.

V usage is TRBV5-1 and J usage is TRBJ2-7, with 14 bases lining up with TRBD2. Germline CDR1 is SGHRS and CDR2 is YFSETQ. The ends lost 4 bases at V and 8 bases at J; junction bases unmatched: 5. The CDR3 runs to 14 residues. CDR3 sequence (DNA): TGCGCCAGCAGCGTGGGACTAGCGGGAGAAAAGCAGTACTTC. It codes for CASSVGLAGEKQYF.

This clone was counted once. The chain uses TRBV7-3 and TRBJ2-6; D uncertain. Germline lookup yields CDR1 SGHTA and CDR2 FQGTGA. V lost 0 bases to trimming and J lost 0 bases, with 9 bases between them. The CDR3 runs to 17 residues. The DNA of the CDR3 is TGTGCCAGCAGCTTAACGTTCTCAAGCTCTGGGGCCAACGTCCTGACTTTC. It translates to CASSLTFSSSGANVLTF. Full variable domain (rest looked up from reference TRBV7-3 and TRBJ2-6): GAGVSQTPSNKVTEKGKYVELRCDPISGHTALYWYRQSLGQGPEFLIYFQGTGAADDSGLPNDRFFAVRPEGSVSTLKIQRTERGDSAVYLCASSLTFSSSGANVLTFGAGSRLTVL.

The V call is TRBV7-2, the J call TRBJ2-3; perhaps D is TRBD1 or TRBD2 (6 bases each). Germline V gene data show CDR1 as SGHTA and CDR2 as FQGNSA. The CDR3 extends over 13 amino acids. V lost 5 bases, J lost 8 bases, and 14 bases lay in between. DNA of the CDR3: TGTGCCAGCAGCACCTCCGAGGGGGGTACGCAGTATTTT. Its translation: CASSTSEGGTQYF. Variable domain in full (rest from reference TRBV7-2 and TRBJ2-3): GAGVSQSPSNKVTEKGKDVELRCDPISGHTALYWYRQSLGQGLEFLIYFQGNSAPDKSGLPSDRFSAERTGGSVSTLTIQRTQQEDSAVYLCASSTSEGGTQYFGPGTRLTVL.

J is TRBJ2-3 and V is TRBV19; 12 bases map to TRBD2. Germline lookup yields CDR1 LNHDA and CDR2 SQIVND (reference sequence). V trimming: 9 bases; J trimming: 4 bases; junction bases outside the gene matches: 8. The CDR3 spans 15 residues. CDR3 sequence: CASGALAGGADTQYF. CDR3 coding DNA: TGTGCCAGCGGGGCACTAGCGGGAGGAGCAGATACGCAGTATTTT. Complete variable domain (other parts from reference TRBV19 and TRBJ2-3): DGGITQSPKYLFRKEGQNVTLSCEQNLNHDAMYWYRQDPGQGLRLIYYSQIVNDFQKGDIAEGYSVSREKKESFPLTVTSAQKNPTAFYLCASGALAGGADTQYFGPGTRLTVL.

This rearrangement joins TRBV11-2 to TRBJ2-7; 8 nucleotides align to TRBD1. The CDR3 totals 15 residues. Germline CDR1 SGHAT, CDR2 FQNNGV. V lost 2 bases, J lost 1 base, and 4 bases stayed unmatched. This CDR3 reads CASSLSGGLSYEQYV. CDR3 nucleotide sequence: TGTGCCAGCAGCTTATCAGGGGGCCTTTCCTACGAGCAGTACGTC.

The chain joins TRBV7-9 to TRBJ2-5; 13 nucleotides line up with TRBD2. Per the germline V gene, CDR1 is SEHNR and CDR2 is FQNEAQ (reference sequence). The CDR3 totals 19 residues. The trim removed 5 bases at V and 5 bases at J, leaving 17 bases unmatched. The CDR3 loop is CASSPILRTSGRPGETQYF. For the CDR3, the DNA is TGTGCCAGCAGCCCTATTTTAAGGACTAGCGGGAGACCGGGGGAGACCCAGTACTTC.

V and J are TRBV6-5 and TRBJ1-5, with D unclear. The CDR3 contains 13 residues. Germline CDR1 MNHEY, CDR2 SVGAGI. V was trimmed by 0 bases and J by 8 bases, leaving 8 bases between them. The CDR3 spells CASSYSTGEPQHF. The CDR3 DNA sequence: TGTGCCAGCAGTTACTCGACTGGTGAGCCCCAGCATTTT.

The chain is built from TRBV27 and TRBJ2-7, with 10 bases that match TRBD1. V shed 5 bases, J shed 5 bases, and the junction held 9 bases outside the gene matches. CDR3 size: 15 residues. Germline lookup yields CDR1 MNHEY and CDR2 SMNVEV (reference sequence). The CDR3 coding sequence is TGTGCCAGCAGTCCCTACCGACAGGGGGCGGACGAGCAGTACGTC. It encodes CASSPYRQGADEQYV.